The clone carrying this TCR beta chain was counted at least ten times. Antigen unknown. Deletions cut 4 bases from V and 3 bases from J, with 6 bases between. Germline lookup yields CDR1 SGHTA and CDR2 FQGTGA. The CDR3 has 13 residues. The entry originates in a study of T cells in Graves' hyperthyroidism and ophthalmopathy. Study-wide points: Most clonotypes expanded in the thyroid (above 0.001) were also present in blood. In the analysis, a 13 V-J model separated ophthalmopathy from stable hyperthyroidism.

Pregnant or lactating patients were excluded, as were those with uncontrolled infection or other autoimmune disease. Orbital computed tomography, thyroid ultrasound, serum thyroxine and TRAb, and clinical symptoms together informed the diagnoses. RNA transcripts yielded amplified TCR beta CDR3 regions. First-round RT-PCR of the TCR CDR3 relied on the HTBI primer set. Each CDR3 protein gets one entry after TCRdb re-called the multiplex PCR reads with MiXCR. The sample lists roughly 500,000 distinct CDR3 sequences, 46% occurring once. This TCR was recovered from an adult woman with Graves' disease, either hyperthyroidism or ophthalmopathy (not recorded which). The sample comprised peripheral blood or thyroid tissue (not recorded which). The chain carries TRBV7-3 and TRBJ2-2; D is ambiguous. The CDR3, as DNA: TGTGCCAGCAGCTCAACTTACACCGGGGAGCTGTTTTTT. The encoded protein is CASSSTYTGELFF.